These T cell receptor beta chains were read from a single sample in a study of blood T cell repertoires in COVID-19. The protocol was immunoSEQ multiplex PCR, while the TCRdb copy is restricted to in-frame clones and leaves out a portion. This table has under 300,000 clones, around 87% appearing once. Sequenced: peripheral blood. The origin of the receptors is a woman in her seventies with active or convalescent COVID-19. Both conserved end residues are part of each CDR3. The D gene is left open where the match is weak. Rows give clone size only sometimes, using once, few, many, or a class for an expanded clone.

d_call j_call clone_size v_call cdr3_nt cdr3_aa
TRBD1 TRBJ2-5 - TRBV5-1 TGCGCCAGCAGCCCCATCTATTCTACTACAGGGGCGCAAGAGACCCAGTACTTC CASSPIYSTTGAQETQYF
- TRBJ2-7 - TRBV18 TGTGCCAGCTCGACTGGACACCTGTCCTACGAGCAGTACTTC CASSTGHLSYEQYF
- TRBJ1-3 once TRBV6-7 TGTGCCAGCAGCGCGCGGGTTCTCTCTGGAAACACCATATATTTT CASSARVLSGNTIYF
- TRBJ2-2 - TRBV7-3 TGTGCCAGCAGCTTAGACTTAACCGGGGAGCTGTTTTTT CASSLDLTGELFF
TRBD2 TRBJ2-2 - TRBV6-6 TGTGCCAGCAGTCCAGTTCCGGGACTAGCGGGGGGGCGGTTCGGGGAGCTGTTTTTT CASSPVPGLAGGRFGELFF
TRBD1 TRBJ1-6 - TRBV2 TGTGCCAGCAGGGAAGACAGGGCCTATAATTCACCCCTCCACTTT CASREDRAYNSPLHF
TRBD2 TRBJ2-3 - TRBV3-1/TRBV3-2 TGTGCCAGCAGCCAAGACAGGGGACTAGCGGGGGAGATGCAGTATTTT CASSQDRGLAGEMQYF
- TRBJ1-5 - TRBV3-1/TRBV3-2 TGTGCCAGCAGCCAAGGCCCGAGACAGCCCCAGCATTTT CASSQGPRQPQHF
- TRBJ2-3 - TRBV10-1 TGCGCCAGCAGTGCTAGGGGCGATTTGAATACGCAGTATTTT CASSARGDLNTQYF
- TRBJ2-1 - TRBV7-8 TGTGCCAGCAGCTTAGCGGGGGGGCCAGGGAATGAGCAGTTCTTC CASSLAGGPGNEQFF
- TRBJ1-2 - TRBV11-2 TGTGCCAGCAGCTTTGACGCGCGGCGGGGCTATGGCTACACCTTC CASSFDARRGYGYTF
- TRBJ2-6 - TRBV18 TGTGCCAGCTCACCACCCGGGGTGACAGGCCTCTCTGGGGCCAACGTCCTGACTTTC CASSPPGVTGLSGANVLTF
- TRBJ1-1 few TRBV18 TGTGCCAGCCCCGACAGGTTTTGGGCTTTCTTT CASPDRFWAFF
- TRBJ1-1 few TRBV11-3 TGTGCCAGCAGCTTAGGGCAGAACACTGAAGCTTTCTTT CASSLGQNTEAFF
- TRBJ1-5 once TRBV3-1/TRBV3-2 TGTGCCAGCAGCCAAGGGGCTGGGGGCCACAATCAGCCCCAGCATTTT CASSQGAGGHNQPQHF
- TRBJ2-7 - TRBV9 TGTGCCAGCAGCGTAGCCACCGGGGGAGATCGCGAGCAGTACTTC CASSVATGGDREQYF
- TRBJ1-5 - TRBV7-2 TGTGCCAGCGGACAGACCAATCAGCCCCAGCATTTT CASGQTNQPQHF
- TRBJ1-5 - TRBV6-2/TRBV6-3 TGTGCCAGCAGTTACTCCCGACTGGGCAATCAGCCCCAGCATTTT CASSYSRLGNQPQHF
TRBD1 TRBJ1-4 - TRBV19 TGTGCCAGCCAGGGGGAGAGTGAAAAACTGTTTTTT CASQGESEKLFF
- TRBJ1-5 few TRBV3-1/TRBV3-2 TGTGCCAGCAGCCAAGAGGCCAATCAGCCCCAGCATTTT CASSQEANQPQHF
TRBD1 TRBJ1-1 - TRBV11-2 TGTGCCAGCAGAAAACAGGGGTGGACTGAAGCTTTCTTT CASRKQGWTEAFF
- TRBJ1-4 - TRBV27 TGTGCCAGCAGCACTTACGGGACTAATGAAAAACTGTTTTTT CASSTYGTNEKLFF
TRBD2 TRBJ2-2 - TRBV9 TGCGCCAGCCGCCCCTCGGGGGGACTAGCGGGGGGTTCCGGGGAGCTGTTTTTT CASRPSGGLAGGSGELFF
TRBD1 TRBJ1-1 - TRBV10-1 TGCGCCAGCAGACAGGGGACGGGATTGAACACTGAAGCTTTCTTT CASRQGTGLNTEAFF
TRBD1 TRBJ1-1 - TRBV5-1 TGCGCCAGCAGTCAATCAGGGGGCCCCACTGAAGCTTTCTTT CASSQSGGPTEAFF
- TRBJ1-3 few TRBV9 TGTGCCAGCAGCCTAGACGGGGAAACCTTCTTCTCTGGAAACACCATATATTTT CASSLDGETFFSGNTIYF
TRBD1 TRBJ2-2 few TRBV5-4 TGTGCCAGCAGCTCCCCAGGGGGAAGGAACACCGGGGAGCTGTTTTTT CASSSPGGRNTGELFF
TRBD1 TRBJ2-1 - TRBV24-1 TGTGCCACCAGTGATTACTCCGGGACAGGGGGCAATGAGCAGTTCTTC CATSDYSGTGGNEQFF
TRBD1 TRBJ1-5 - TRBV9 TGTGCCAGCAGCGTGGGACAGGGAATTGATCAGCCCCAGCATTTT CASSVGQGIDQPQHF
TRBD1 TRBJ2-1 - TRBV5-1 TGCGCCAGCAGCCGACCCCCTCAGGGGGTAGGTGAGCAGTTCTTC CASSRPPQGVGEQFF
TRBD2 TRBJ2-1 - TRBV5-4 TGTGCCAGCAGCTTGAATCCAGCGGGGGCCTTCAATGAGCAGTTCTTC CASSLNPAGAFNEQFF
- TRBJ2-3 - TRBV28 TGTGCCAGCAGTTTAGCCAGGGATCCCCACACAGCAGATACGCAGTATTTT CASSLARDPHTADTQYF
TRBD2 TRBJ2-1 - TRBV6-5 TGTGCCAGCAGGGGGCTAGGGAGGGATGAGCAGTTCTTC CASRGLGRDEQFF
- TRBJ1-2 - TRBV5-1 TGCGCCAGCAGCTTGGACTTATCCGCTAACTATGGCTACACCTTC CASSLDLSANYGYTF
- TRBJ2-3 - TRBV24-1 TGTGCCACCCTCGGGGTTTCCACAGATACGCAGTATTTT CATLGVSTDTQYF
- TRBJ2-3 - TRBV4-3 TGCGCCAGCAGCCAAGACCTCGAGGGGGGCACAGATACGCAGTATTTT CASSQDLEGGTDTQYF
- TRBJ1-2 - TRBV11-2 TGTGCCAGCAGCCAAATAGATTGGAGGGTCAACGGCTACACCTTC CASSQIDWRVNGYTF
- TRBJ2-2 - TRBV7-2 TGTGCCAGCAGCTTTCAGGGGAGGAACACCGGGGAGCTGTTTTTT CASSFQGRNTGELFF